A selection of T cell receptor beta chains follows, all from one sample in a study of T cells and Merkel cell carcinoma outcomes. Here immunoSEQ multiplex PCR was the method, and the copy in TCRdb shows in-frame clones only, minus some. The sample has about 19,000 clones; around 80% are singletons. Sequencing was performed on tumor tissue from Merkel cell carcinoma. The receptors were gathered from a human donor with Merkel cell carcinoma. Both conserved end residues are part of each CDR3. A D gene is named only where the DNA matches it firmly. A clone size is listed for some rows: how often the clone was seen (once, few, many), or a class if it is expanded.

size	V	J	D	DNA	CDR3
once	TRBV30	TRBJ1-2	-	TGTGCCTGGAAAGGCTACACCTTC	CAWKGYTF
once	TRBV6-1	TRBJ2-3	-	TGTGCCAGCAGTTTAACTTCAGATACGCAGTATTTT	CASSLTSDTQYF
-	TRBV25-1	TRBJ1-2	-	TGTGCCAGCAGCCTACAGGGTACGGGCTATGGCTACACCTTC	CASSLQGTGYGYTF
-	TRBV27	TRBJ2-2	-	TGTGCCAGCAGTTTATTTGGGACCGGGGAGCTGTTTTTT	CASSLFGTGELFF
-	TRBV6-5	TRBJ1-2	-	TGTGCCAGCAGTTACTCGCGGGTGGGGACTAATGGCTACACCTTC	CASSYSRVGTNGYTF
once	TRBV5-1	TRBJ1-1	TRBD1	TGCGCCAGCAGCCCGACAGGGGATCAATTTGAAGCTTTCTTT	CASSPTGDQFEAFF
-	TRBV10-3	TRBJ1-2	-	TGTGCCATCAGTGAGTGGCCCCCCCAGGGCGAGAAAACCCTCTATGGCTACACCTTT	CAISEWPPQGEKTLYGYTF
once	TRBV5-1	TRBJ2-5	TRBD2	TGCGCCAGCAGCTTCCGGACTAGCGGGAGGTGGGTAGGAGAGACCCAGTACTTC	CASSFRTSGRWVGETQYF
-	TRBV4-1	TRBJ2-6	TRBD1	TGCGCCAGCAGCGCGCGTCGTCCGGGACAGGTACCTTCTGGGGCCAACGTCCTGACTTTC	CASSARRPGQVPSGANVLTF
few	TRBV7-6	TRBJ1-5	-	TGTGCCAGCAGCTTAGCGCCGGGACAAACTCAGCCCCAGCATTTT	CASSLAPGQTQPQHF
once	TRBV6-6	TRBJ1-1	TRBD1	TGTGCCAGTAGCCGGGACAGGGAGGGTTCCACTGAAGCTTTCTTT	CASSRDREGSTEAFF
-	TRBV27	TRBJ1-5	-	TGTGCCAGCAGTTTCCCTAATCAGCCCCAGCATTTT	CASSFPNQPQHF
once	TRBV5-1	TRBJ1-1	-	TGCGCCAGCAGCTTCATTAGGGTTTGGTCTGAAGCTTTCTTT	CASSFIRVWSEAFF
-	TRBV15	TRBJ1-2	TRBD1	TGTGCCACCAGCTTGGACAGGGGTCTCCCCAACTATGGCTACACCTTC	CATSLDRGLPNYGYTF
-	TRBV5-1	TRBJ1-2	-	TGCGCCAGCAGCTTGACTCGGACAGACCTAACGAAGGGCTACACCTTC	CASSLTRTDLTKGYTF
-	TRBV5-1	TRBJ2-5	TRBD2	TGCGCCAGCAGCTTTTCGTCGGGGGGGGTAACCCAGTACTTC	CASSFSSGGVTQYF
-	TRBV11-2	TRBJ1-4	TRBD1	TGTGCCAGCAGCTCTGGACAGGGGTTTAATGAAAAACTGTTTTTT	CASSSGQGFNEKLFF
-	TRBV10-3	TRBJ2-1	-	TGTGCCATCAGTGAGTCAGTATCGGGGAATGAGCAGTTCTTC	CAISESVSGNEQFF
once	TRBV10-3	TRBJ2-1	TRBD1	TGTGCCATCAGGTCCGGGACAGGGGCTTGGGATGAGCAGTTCTTC	CAIRSGTGAWDEQFF
-	TRBV6-1	TRBJ2-1	-	TGTGCCAACAGAGACAGCCAATCCTACAATGAGCAGTTCTTC	CANRDSQSYNEQFF
-	TRBV28	TRBJ2-3	TRBD2	TGTGCCAGCTCCAAGCGGGGGGGCCTTACAGATACGCAGTATTTT	CASSKRGGLTDTQYF
-	TRBV6-6	TRBJ1-6	-	TGTGCCAGCAGTTACACCCTGGAAAGGGGTTCACCCCTCCACTTT	CASSYTLERGSPLHF
-	TRBV7-3	TRBJ1-5	TRBD1	TGTGCCAGCAGCTTAACCGGACAGGGACGGGGACAGCCCCAGCATTTT	CASSLTGQGRGQPQHF
-	TRBV11-1	TRBJ2-4	-	TGTGCCAGCAGCCGCCTGGGGGGGGCCGGAGGGGCCCAAAACATTCAGTACTTC	CASSRLGGAGGAQNIQYF
-	TRBV28	TRBJ1-5	TRBD1	TGTGCCAGCAGCATTTCACGGACAGGGGGGGTCGGGCCCCAGCATTTT	CASSISRTGGVGPQHF
-	TRBV28	TRBJ2-7	-	TGTGCCAGCAGTTTATTCCCCGCCCCCGCCTGGCACGTAGAGCAGTACTTC	CASSLFPAPAWHVEQYF
-	TRBV7-9	TRBJ2-7	-	TGTGCCAGCAGCTTATCCGCCGGGGTAGTCCACGAGCAGTACTTC	CASSLSAGVVHEQYF
medium-sized	TRBV5-1	TRBJ2-5	-	TGCGCCAGCAGCGAACCGGGACTCCCGTTCCCGGTGGAGACCCAGTACTTC	CASSEPGLPFPVETQYF
-	TRBV14	TRBJ2-7	-	TGTGCCAGCAGCCAAGTTTCGGCATTTTCCTTC	CASSQVSAFSF
-	TRBV7-9	TRBJ1-2	-	TGTGCCAGCAGCATGCCCAGGGGATATAACTATGGCTACACCTTC	CASSMPRGYNYGYTF
-	TRBV5-5	TRBJ1-2	TRBD1	TGTGCCAGCAGCCTGGACCCCGGACAGGGGGTGGGTTACACCTTC	CASSLDPGQGVGYTF
-	TRBV29-1	TRBJ1-1	-	TGCAGCGTTGTAGATGGTGAAGCTTTCTTT	CSVVDGEAFF
-	TRBV7-7	TRBJ2-5	TRBD2	TGTGCTAGCAGCCTGACTAGCGGGGCCGGGCCGGGGACCCAGTACTTC	CASSLTSGAGPGTQYF
-	TRBV4-1	TRBJ1-2	-	TGCGCCAGCAGCCCCTGGGGGGAGGACTATGGCTACACCTTC	CASSPWGEDYGYTF
-	TRBV10-3	TRBJ2-2	-	TGTGCCGCCGCAGGTGGGGGAAACGGGGAGCTGTTTTTT	CAAAGGGNGELFF
-	TRBV6-5	TRBJ1-2	-	TGTGCCAGCAGTATTGGGCTCTATAGCGACTATGGCTACACCTTC	CASSIGLYSDYGYTF
-	TRBV6-6	TRBJ1-2	-	TGTGCCAGCAGTTCGACAGGATTCTATGGCTACACCTTC	CASSSTGFYGYTF
-	TRBV29-1	TRBJ2-5	-	TGCAGCGTTGGCCAGGTTGCGACCCAGTACTTC	CSVGQVATQYF
-	TRBV6-1	TRBJ2-2	-	TGTGCCAGCACCCCAGGGTATGGAACCGGGGAGCTGTTTTTT	CASTPGYGTGELFF
-	TRBV4-1	TRBJ1-5	-	TGCGCCAGCAGCCACCTCCCTACACAGCCCCAGCATTTT	CASSHLPTQPQHF
-	TRBV30	TRBJ2-3	TRBD2	TGTGCCTGGAGTCGTAGCGGGGGCACAGATACGCAGTATTTT	CAWSRSGGTDTQYF
-	TRBV9	TRBJ2-3	-	TGTGCCAGCAGCCCTACAGGGAGGGTGACAGATACGCAGTATTTT	CASSPTGRVTDTQYF
-	TRBV1	TRBJ2-4	-	TGCACCAGCAGTAGACTAGCGGTAGCCAAAAACATTCAGTACTTC	CTSSRLAVAKNIQYF
-	TRBV7-3	TRBJ2-1	TRBD2	TGTGCCAGCAGCTTTGCAGGCGGGAGGGCCTACAATGAGCAGTTCTTC	CASSFAGGRAYNEQFF
-	TRBV7-7	TRBJ2-3	TRBD2	TGTGCTACCTCTGCGGGGGAGACAGATACGCAGTATTTT	CATSAGETDTQYF
-	TRBV27	TRBJ1-5	-	TGTGCCAGCAGTTCGTCTTGGGGGCCCCTCAATCAGCCCCAGCATTTT	CASSSSWGPLNQPQHF
-	TRBV7-8	TRBJ1-5	-	TGTGCCAGCAGCTTAGGGACAGTTTTTGAGCCCCAGCATTTT	CASSLGTVFEPQHF
-	TRBV4-1	TRBJ1-2	-	TGCGCCAGCAGCCCCCGGGTGGGCGGCTACACCTTC	CASSPRVGGYTF
-	TRBV18	TRBJ2-7	-	TGTGCCAGCTCACCCCAGGGACTCGAGCAGTACTTC	CASSPQGLEQYF
-	TRBV10-2	TRBJ1-6	-	TGCGCCAGCGACAAGACGGGTAATTCACCCCTCCACTTT	CASDKTGNSPLHF
-	TRBV5-1	TRBJ2-3	-	TGCGCCAGCAGCTTGCGGGACCCCCAAGATACGCAGTATTTT	CASSLRDPQDTQYF
-	TRBV2	TRBJ1-1	-	TGTGCCAGCAGTGCCCGAAGGGGCACTGAAGCTTTCTTT	CASSARRGTEAFF
-	TRBV2	TRBJ1-5	-	TGTGCCAGCAGTGTGTTCGTAGGGACCAATCAGCCCCAGCATTTT	CASSVFVGTNQPQHF
-	TRBV7-2	TRBJ1-5	-	TGTGCCAGCAGCTTACTTGCGTCCCAGCCCCAGCATTTT	CASSLLASQPQHF
-	TRBV7-9	TRBJ2-1	-	TGTGCCAGCAGCCAAAGTTGCGATGAGCAGTTCTTC	CASSQSCDEQFF
-	TRBV7-9	TRBJ1-1	-	TGTGCCAGCAGCGTAGACACCCCCTTGAACACTGAAGCTTTCTTT	CASSVDTPLNTEAFF
-	TRBV6-1	TRBJ1-1	-	TGTGCCAGCAGGCCGGGAGGCTCGAACACTGAAGCTTTCTTT	CASRPGGSNTEAFF
-	TRBV6-5	TRBJ1-3	-	TGTGCCTCGGGGGGGAGCTCTGGAAACACCATATATTTT	CASGGSSGNTIYF
-	TRBV27	TRBJ1-1	TRBD1	TGTGCCAGCAGTTCTCAGACAGGGACGGCTTTCTTT	CASSSQTGTAFF